Listed below are T cell receptor beta chains from one sample, sequenced in a study of blood T cell repertoires in COVID-19. This table comes from immunoSEQ multiplex PCR, and its TCRdb copy is limited to in-frame clones, with some not included. The sample has 200,000 or so clones, 70% to 90% seen once. Sequenced sample: peripheral blood. The source of these receptors is a person aged 65-85 years with COVID-19, enrolled during active disease. The CDR3 runs from the conserved cysteine through the conserved F or W. The D gene is left open where the match is weak. Not all rows give a size; the values are once, few, many and, for expanded clones, a class.

TRBJ2-5 TRBD2 TRBV5-1 . CASSLLAGAGQETQYF TGCGCCAGCAGCTTACTAGCGGGGGCGGGCCAAGAGACCCAGTACTTC
TRBJ1-1 . TRBV19 . CASSIEDKGNTEAFF TGTGCCAGTAGTATAGAGGACAAGGGGAACACTGAAGCTTTCTTT
TRBJ2-7 TRBD1 TRBV29-1 . CSVGTVAYEQYF TGCAGCGTCGGGACAGTAGCCTACGAGCAGTACTTC
TRBJ2-5 TRBD1 TRBV6-5 . CASSQGQGGETQYF TGTGCCAGCAGCCAGGGACAGGGAGGGGAGACCCAGTACTTC
TRBJ2-2 TRBD1 TRBV7-2 few CASSTWTGGGGELFF TGTGCCAGCAGCACTTGGACAGGGGGCGGCGGGGAGCTGTTTTTT
TRBJ1-6 TRBD1 TRBV7-9 . CASSSSRQGNSPLHF TGTGCCAGCAGCTCGAGTAGACAGGGAAATTCACCCCTCCACTTT
TRBJ1-5 TRBD1 TRBV10-3 . CAISDPGQGANQPQHF TGTGCCATCAGTGATCCGGGACAGGGTGCGAATCAGCCCCAGCATTTT
TRBJ1-6 . TRBV6-1 . CASSEGEQGYNSPLHF TGTGCCAGCAGTGAAGGAGAACAGGGATATAATTCACCCCTCCACTTT
TRBJ1-4 TRBD1 TRBV6-5 few CASSPTGTGDEKLFF TGTGCCAGCAGTCCAACCGGGACAGGCGATGAAAAACTGTTTTTT
TRBJ1-2 TRBD1 TRBV27 . CASRRTGGEGGYTF TGTGCCAGCAGACGAACAGGGGGCGAGGGTGGCTACACCTTC
TRBJ2-7 . TRBV7-8 large CASSAPGSSVYEQYF TGTGCCAGCAGCGCCCCTGGTAGTTCGGTCTACGAGCAGTACTTC
TRBJ1-4 TRBD1 TRBV6-6 . CASSQRGQGFVDEKLFF TGTGCCAGCAGTCAACGGGGACAGGGGTTTGTAGATGAAAAACTGTTTTTT
TRBJ1-3 TRBD1 TRBV7-2 . CASSLVVGQGVDTIYF TGTGCCAGCAGCTTAGTAGTCGGACAGGGAGTAGACACCATATATTTT
TRBJ2-1 . TRBV7-2 . CASSSFLLEQFF TGTGCCAGCAGCTCCTTCTTGTTAGAGCAGTTCTTC
TRBJ2-2 TRBD2 TRBV28 . CASSFGLGNTGELFF TGTGCCAGCAGTTTCGGACTAGGGAACACCGGGGAGCTGTTTTTT
TRBJ1-5 TRBD1 TRBV19 . CASKGQGRGSNQPQHF TGTGCCAGTAAGGGACAGGGGAGGGGTAGCAATCAGCCCCAGCATTTT
TRBJ2-1 TRBD2 TRBV10-3 . CAIRGLAGDSEQFF TGTGCCATTAGGGGACTAGCGGGAGATAGTGAGCAGTTCTTC
TRBJ2-3 . TRBV5-1 . CASSPGLYTDTQYF TGCGCCAGCAGCCCCGGTTTATACACAGATACGCAGTATTTT
TRBJ2-1 TRBD2 TRBV19 . CASSIRKAGELYNEQFF TGTGCCAGTAGTATTAGAAAAGCGGGAGAGCTTTACAATGAGCAGTTCTTC
TRBJ1-6 . TRBV4-3 once CASSQGIRVTSPLHF TGCGCCAGCAGCCAAGGAATCCGGGTTACTTCACCCCTCCACTTT
TRBJ2-2 TRBD2 TRBV28 . CASSLGLAGGIGELFF TGTGCCAGCAGTTTGGGACTAGCGGGAGGTATCGGGGAGCTGTTTTTT
TRBJ2-7 TRBD2 TRBV18 . CASSPPSGGEQYF TGTGCCAGCTCACCACCGTCGGGGGGTGAGCAGTACTTC
TRBJ2-1 TRBD1 TRBV7-9 . CASSDGQGFYNEQFF TGTGCCAGCAGCGATGGACAGGGGTTCTACAATGAGCAGTTCTTC
TRBJ1-4 . TRBV7-9 . CASSLGGPNEKLFF TGTGCCAGCAGCTTAGGGGGCCCTAATGAAAAACTGTTTTTT
TRBJ1-2 . TRBV12-3/TRBV12-4 . CASSPTGAYGYTF TGTGCCAGCAGTCCGACAGGAGCCTATGGCTACACCTTC
TRBJ1-1 TRBD1 TRBV7-9 . CASRTDRVNTEAFF TGTGCCAGCAGGACGGACAGGGTGAACACTGAAGCTTTCTTT
TRBJ2-4 . TRBV20-1 . CSASYWGVNIQYF TGCAGTGCTAGTTACTGGGGAGTCAACATTCAGTACTTC
TRBJ1-1 . TRBV7-2 . CASSFAGGQMNTEAFF TGTGCCAGCAGTTTTGCGGGGGGGCAAATGAACACTGAAGCTTTCTTT
TRBJ2-2 TRBD2 TRBV4-1 . CASSHPGLAGGANTGELFF TGCGCCAGCAGCCACCCGGGACTAGCGGGAGGAGCGAACACCGGGGAGCTGTTTTTT
TRBJ2-1 . TRBV18 . CASSPRGTTSPREQFF TGTGCCAGCTCCCCGAGGGGGACGACTAGCCCAAGAGAGCAGTTCTTC
TRBJ1-4 TRBD1 TRBV7-2 . CASSLATGWGEKLFF TGTGCCAGCAGCTTAGCGACAGGGTGGGGGGAAAAACTGTTTTTT
TRBJ2-7 TRBD1 TRBV6-2/TRBV6-3 . CASSRQGVRNEQYF TGTGCCAGCAGTCGACAGGGGGTAAGAAACGAGCAGTACTTC
TRBJ2-5 . TRBV7-2 . CASSFQLGGQETQYF TGTGCCAGCAGCTTCCAATTGGGAGGACAAGAGACCCAGTACTTC
TRBJ1-2 TRBD1 TRBV19 . CASRLRDSTYGYTF TGTGCCAGCAGACTCCGGGACAGCACCTATGGCTACACCTTC